A single sample is the source of the 3 T cell receptor beta chains below, sequenced in a study of cytomegalovirus exposure and HLA in healthy donors. The PCR made use of 60 Vbeta and 13 Jbeta primers. The data were produced by immunoSEQ multiplex PCR, yet TCRdb's version contains in-frame clones alone and is incomplete. The sample lists 150,000 to 200,000 clones; around 81% were seen once. The material sequenced was PBMCs. The receptors shown here come from a man aged 18-30 years in good health and CMV-seronegative.

This clone has a single count. Other DNA sequences in the same sample also yield this CDR3. The chain links TRBV6-5 to TRBJ1-5; TRBD1 agrees at 8 bases. The V gene's germline CDR1 is MNHEY and CDR2 SVGAGI. CDR3 size: 14 residues. J was trimmed by 2 bases and V by 4 bases; bases with no gene match: 1. CDR3: CASSLTGGNQPQHF. CDR3 DNA sequence: TGTGCCAGCAGTTTGACAGGGGGCAATCAGCCCCAGCATTTT.

This clone was seen more than once but under ten times. This chain joins TRBV5-1 and TRBJ2-3, with D possibly TRBD2 on 6 matching bases. V lost 3 bases, J lost 0 bases, and 11 bases lay in between. CDR1 is SGHRS, CDR2 YFSETQ, per germline. This CDR3 is built from 15 residues. For the CDR3, the DNA is TGCGCCAGCAGCTCCCTAAGCGGGAGCACAGATACGCAGTATTTT. It is translated as CASSSLSGSTDTQYF.

The chain joins TRBV27 to TRBJ2-1, with 7 bases identical to TRBD1. This CDR3 has 13 residues. The germline V gene has CDR1 MNHEY and CDR2 SMNVEV (reference sequence). Trimming took 0 bases from V and 9 from J; bases not matched to a gene: 2. This CDR3 is CASSLSGGVEQFF. The CDR3 nucleotides read TGTGCCAGCAGTTTATCAGGGGGCGTTGAGCAGTTCTTC.